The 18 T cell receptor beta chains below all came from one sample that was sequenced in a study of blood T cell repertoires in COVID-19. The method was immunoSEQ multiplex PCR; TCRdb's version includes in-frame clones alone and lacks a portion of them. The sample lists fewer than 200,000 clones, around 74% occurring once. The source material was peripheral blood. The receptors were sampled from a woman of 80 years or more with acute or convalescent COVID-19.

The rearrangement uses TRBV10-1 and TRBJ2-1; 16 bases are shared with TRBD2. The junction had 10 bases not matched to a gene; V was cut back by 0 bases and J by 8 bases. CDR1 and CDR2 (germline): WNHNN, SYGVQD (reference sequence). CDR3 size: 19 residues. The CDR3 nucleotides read TGCGCCAGCAGTGAGTCGACGGGACTAGCGGGAGGGCCTACCCATGAGCAGTTCTTC. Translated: CASSESTGLAGGPTHEQFF.

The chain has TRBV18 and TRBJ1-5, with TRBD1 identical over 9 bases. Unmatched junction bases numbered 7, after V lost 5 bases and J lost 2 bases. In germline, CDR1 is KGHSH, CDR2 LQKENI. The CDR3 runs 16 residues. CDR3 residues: CASSSGQGSRNQPQHF. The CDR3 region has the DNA TGTGCCAGCTCATCAGGACAGGGGTCGCGCAATCAGCCCCAGCATTTT.

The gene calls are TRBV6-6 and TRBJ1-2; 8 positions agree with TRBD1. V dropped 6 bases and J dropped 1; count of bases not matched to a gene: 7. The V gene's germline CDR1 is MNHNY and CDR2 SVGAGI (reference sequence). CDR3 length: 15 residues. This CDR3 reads CASSSDRGYNYGYTF. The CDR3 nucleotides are TGTGCCAGCAGCTCCGACAGGGGTTATAACTATGGCTACACCTTC.

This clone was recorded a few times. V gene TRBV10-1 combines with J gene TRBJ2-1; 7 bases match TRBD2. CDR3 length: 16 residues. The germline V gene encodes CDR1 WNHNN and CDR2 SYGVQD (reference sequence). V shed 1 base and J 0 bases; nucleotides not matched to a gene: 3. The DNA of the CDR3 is TGCGCCAGCAGTGAGTTCGTAGCGGGCTCCTACAATGAGCAGTTCTTC. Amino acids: CASSEFVAGSYNEQFF.

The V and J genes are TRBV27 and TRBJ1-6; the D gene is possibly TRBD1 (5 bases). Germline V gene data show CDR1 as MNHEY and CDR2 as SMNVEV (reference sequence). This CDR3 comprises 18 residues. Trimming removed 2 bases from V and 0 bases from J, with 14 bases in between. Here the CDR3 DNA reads TGTGCCAGCAGTTTAAGGTCTCAGGGAACCTCCTATAATTCACCCCTCCACTTT. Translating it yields CASSLRSQGTSYNSPLHF.

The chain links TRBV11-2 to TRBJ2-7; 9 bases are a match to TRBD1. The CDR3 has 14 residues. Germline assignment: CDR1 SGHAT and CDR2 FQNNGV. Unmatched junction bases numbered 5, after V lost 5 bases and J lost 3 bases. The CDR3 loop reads CASSVGQGNYEQYF. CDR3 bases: TGTGCCAGCAGCGTGGGACAGGGTAACTACGAGCAGTACTTC.

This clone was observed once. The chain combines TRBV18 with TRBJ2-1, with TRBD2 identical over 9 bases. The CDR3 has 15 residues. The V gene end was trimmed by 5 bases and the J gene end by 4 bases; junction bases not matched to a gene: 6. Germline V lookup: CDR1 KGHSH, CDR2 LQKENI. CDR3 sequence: CASSSGLARYNEQFF. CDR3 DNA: TGTGCCAGCTCATCCGGACTAGCGAGGTACAATGAGCAGTTCTTC. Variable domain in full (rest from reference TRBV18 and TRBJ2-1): NAGVMQNPRHLVRRRGQEARLRCSPMKGHSHVYWYRQLPEEGLKFMVYLQKENIIDESGMPKERFSAEFPKEGPSILRIQQVVRGDSAAYFCASSSGLARYNEQFFGPGTRLTVL.

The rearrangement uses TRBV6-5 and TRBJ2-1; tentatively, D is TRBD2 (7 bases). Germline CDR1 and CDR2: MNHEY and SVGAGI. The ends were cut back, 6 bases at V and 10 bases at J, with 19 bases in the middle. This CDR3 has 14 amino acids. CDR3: CASRTRGGLYEQFF. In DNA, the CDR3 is TGTGCCAGCAGGACTAGGGGGGGGCTCTACGAGCAGTTCTTC.

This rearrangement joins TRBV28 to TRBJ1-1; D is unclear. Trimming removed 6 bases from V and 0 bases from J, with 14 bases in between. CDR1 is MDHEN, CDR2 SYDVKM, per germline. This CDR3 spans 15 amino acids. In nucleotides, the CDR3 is TGTGCCAGCAGCTCCCTAGGAGGCATGAACACTGAAGCTTTCTTT. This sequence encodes CASSSLGGMNTEAFF.

CDR3 DNA: TGTGCCAGCAGCCGCGGGGTCTCGAACAATCAGCCCCAGCATTTT. Residues: CASSRGVSNNQPQHF. The rearrangement joins TRBV5-4 to TRBJ1-5; no definite D call. The V end lost 4 bases, the J end lost 3 bases, and 14 bases lay between the germline ends. Germline-derived CDR1 and CDR2 are SGHNT and YYREEE (reference sequence). This CDR3 comprises 15 residues. Full variable domain (outside the CDR3, taken from reference TRBV5-4 and TRBJ1-5): ETGVTQSPTHLIKTRGQQVTLRCSSQSGHNTVSWYQQALGQGPQFIFQYYREEENGRGNFPPRFSGLQFPNYSSELNVNALELDDSALYLCASSRGVSNNQPQHFGDGTRLSIL.

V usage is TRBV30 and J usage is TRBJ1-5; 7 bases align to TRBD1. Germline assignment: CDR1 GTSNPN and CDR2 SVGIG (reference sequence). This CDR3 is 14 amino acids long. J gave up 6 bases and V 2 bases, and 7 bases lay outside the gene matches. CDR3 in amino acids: CAWSQGDTSQPQHF. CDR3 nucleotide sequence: TGTGCCTGGAGTCAGGGGGACACGAGTCAGCCCCAGCATTTT.

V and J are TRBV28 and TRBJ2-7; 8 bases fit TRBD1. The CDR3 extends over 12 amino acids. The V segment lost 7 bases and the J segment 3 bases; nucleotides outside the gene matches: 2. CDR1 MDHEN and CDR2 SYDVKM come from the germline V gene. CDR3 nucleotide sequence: TGTGCCAGCACAGGACAGGGCTACGAGCAGTACTTC. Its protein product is CASTGQGYEQYF.

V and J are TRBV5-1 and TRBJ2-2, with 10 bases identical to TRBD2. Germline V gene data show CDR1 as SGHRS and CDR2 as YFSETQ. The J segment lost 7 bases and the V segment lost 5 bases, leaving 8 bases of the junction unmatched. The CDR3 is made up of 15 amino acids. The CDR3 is CASSTAGGQGGELFF. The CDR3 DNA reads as TGCGCCAGCAGTACAGCGGGAGGGCAAGGCGGGGAGCTGTTTTTT.

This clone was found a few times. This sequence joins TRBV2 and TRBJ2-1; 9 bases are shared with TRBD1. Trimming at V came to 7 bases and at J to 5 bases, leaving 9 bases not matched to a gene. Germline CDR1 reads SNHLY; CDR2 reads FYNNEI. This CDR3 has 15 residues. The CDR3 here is CASTFPGTGNNEQFF. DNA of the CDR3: TGTGCCAGCACCTTCCCCGGGACAGGGAACAATGAGCAGTTCTTC. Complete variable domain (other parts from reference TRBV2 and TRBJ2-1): EPEVTQTPSHQVTQMGQEVILRCVPISNHLYFYWYRQILGQKVEFLVSFYNNEISEKSEIFDDQFSVERPDGSNFTLKIRSTKLEDSAMYFCASTFPGTGNNEQFFGPGTRLTVL.

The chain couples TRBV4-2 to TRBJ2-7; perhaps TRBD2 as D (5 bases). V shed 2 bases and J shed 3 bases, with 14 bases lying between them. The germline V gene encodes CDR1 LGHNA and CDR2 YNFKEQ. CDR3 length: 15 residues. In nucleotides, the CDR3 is TGTGCCAGCAGCCAAAATTTAGGGAGCCACTACGAGCAGTACTTC. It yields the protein CASSQNLGSHYEQYF.

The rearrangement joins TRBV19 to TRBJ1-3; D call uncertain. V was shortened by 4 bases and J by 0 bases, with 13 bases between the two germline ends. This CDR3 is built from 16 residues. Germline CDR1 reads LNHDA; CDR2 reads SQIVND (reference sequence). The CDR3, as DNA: TGTGCCAGTAGTAGCCAGGTCGCCGTCTCTGGAAACACCATATATTTT. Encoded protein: CASSSQVAVSGNTIYF.

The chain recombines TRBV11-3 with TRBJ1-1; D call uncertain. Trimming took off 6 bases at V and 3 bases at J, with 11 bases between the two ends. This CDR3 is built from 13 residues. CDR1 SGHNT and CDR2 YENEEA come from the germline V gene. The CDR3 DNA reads TGTGCCAGCAGGGCGTTCGGGGACACTGAAGCTTTCTTT. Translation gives CASRAFGDTEAFF.

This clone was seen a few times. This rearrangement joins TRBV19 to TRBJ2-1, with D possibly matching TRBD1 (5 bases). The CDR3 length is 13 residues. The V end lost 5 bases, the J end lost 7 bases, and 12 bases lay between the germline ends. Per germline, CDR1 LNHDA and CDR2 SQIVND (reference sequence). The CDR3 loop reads CASSVQGKNEQFF. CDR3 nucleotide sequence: TGTGCCAGTAGTGTGCAGGGTAAAAATGAGCAGTTCTTC.